What follows are 17 T cell receptor beta chains derived from one specimen sequenced in a study of cytomegalovirus exposure and HLA in healthy donors (dated by TCRdb to about 2017). Library preparation was by the immunoSEQ multiplex PCR assay. For the multiplex PCR, a mixture combining 60 forward primers for TCR Vbeta segments and 13 reverse primers for TCR Jbeta segments was used. In TCRdb, the immuneACCESS table is reduced to in-frame sequences with V and J assigned. These tables do not hold every clone; where another copy was compared, an unresolved V gene accounts for under half, and the others remain unexplained. This sample's table has entries for about 140,000 clones. 2% to 2.5% of the sample lies in the top ten. The sequenced material came from PBMCs. The receptors come from a woman between 18 and 30 years old in good health and CMV-seronegative.

The chain has TRBV6-1 and TRBJ1-1; 8 positions agree with TRBD1. Germline lookup yields CDR1 MNHNS and CDR2 SASEGT. The trim removed 3 bases at V and 4 bases at J, leaving 7 bases unmatched. This CDR3 contains 15 residues. CDR3 loop: CASSDGTGGSTEAFF. In DNA, the CDR3 is TGTGCCAGCAGTGATGGGACAGGTGGGAGCACTGAAGCTTTCTTT.

V gene TRBV6-5 combines with J gene TRBJ1-2; D not resolved. The germline CDR1 and CDR2 sequences are MNHEY and SVGAGI. The V end lost 2 bases, the J end lost 3 bases, and 16 bases lay between the germline ends. The CDR3 is 16 amino acids. CDR3 DNA: TGTGCCAGCAGTTACCTGGCTGCTGGAGGAGACTATGGCTACACCTTC. This translates into CASSYLAAGGDYGYTF.

The chain employs TRBV27 and TRBJ2-2; D unresolved. This CDR3 comprises 15 residues. Germline V lookup: CDR1 MNHEY, CDR2 SMNVEV (reference sequence). Trimming pared 6 bases from V and 5 bases from J, leaving 16 bases between. CDR3 sequence reads: CASSGGLGGTGELFF. CDR3 DNA: TGTGCCAGCAGCGGCGGTTTAGGTGGGACCGGGGAGCTGTTTTTT.

The rearrangement uses TRBV25-1 and TRBJ2-5, with a weak D call TRBD2 (5 bases). The CDR3 contains 16 residues. V lost 1 base, J lost 4 bases, and 16 bases lay in between. Germline V gives CDR1 MGHDK, CDR2 SYGVNS. The CDR3 bases are TGTGCCAGCAGTGAATCACGAGGGAGTTCGGGAGAGACCCAGTACTTC. Translating it yields CASSESRGSSGETQYF.

The gene calls are TRBV30 and TRBJ2-6; 8 bases line up with TRBD1. V shed 0 bases and J 1 base; nucleotides not matched to a gene: 8. From germline, CDR1 is GTSNPN and CDR2 SVGIG (reference sequence). The CDR3 contains 18 residues. DNA of the CDR3: TGTGCCTGGAGTGTATGGGCAGGGGGCGCATCTGGGGCCAACGTCCTGACTTTC. It translates to CAWSVWAGGASGANVLTF.

Here the CDR3 reads CASSLRTGSMNTEAFF. The DNA of the CDR3 is TGTGCCAGCAGCCTCCGGACAGGTTCCATGAACACTGAAGCTTTCTTT. The chain links TRBV11-1 to TRBJ1-1; 7 bases match TRBD1. V was clipped by 5 bases and J by 0 bases; unmatched bases: 9. The germline V gene encodes CDR1 SGHAT and CDR2 FQDESV (reference sequence). This CDR3 contains 16 residues.

J is TRBJ2-7 and V is TRBV6-1, with D unresolved. Trimming took 3 bases from V and 6 from J, leaving 15 bases between them. CDR1 and CDR2 (germline): MNHNS, SASEGT. CDR3 length: 14 amino acids. CDR3 DNA: TGTGCCAGCAGTGATGTTGTCCTCTCGGGCGAGCAGTACTTC. This codes for CASSDVVLSGEQYF.

This chain uses TRBV5-1 with TRBJ2-7; 15 positions agree with TRBD2. The ends lost 5 bases at V and 5 bases at J; junction bases unmatched: 14. Per germline, CDR1 SGHRS and CDR2 YFSETQ. The CDR3 loop spans 18 amino acids. The CDR3 region has the DNA TGCGCCAGCAGTCTCAGCGGACCGGGACTAGCGGGAGGAGACGAGCAGTACTTC. Its protein product is CASSLSGPGLAGGDEQYF. The whole variable domain, filled in from reference TRBV5-1 and TRBJ2-7, reads KAGVTQTPRYLIKTRGQQVTLSCSPISGHRSVSWYQQTPGQGLQFLFEYFSETQRNKGNFPGRFSGRQFSNSRSEMNVSTLELGDSALYLCASSLSGPGLAGGDEQYFGPGTRLTVT.

The V and J genes are TRBV5-1 and TRBJ2-1; TRBD2 matches 10 bases. The CDR3 loop spans 15 amino acids. After removal of 3 bases from V and 9 bases from J, the junction contained 9 bases not matched to a gene. The germline V gene has CDR1 SGHRS and CDR2 YFSETQ. The CDR3 here is CASSSPGTSATEQFF. CDR3 in DNA: TGCGCCAGCAGCTCGCCCGGGACTAGCGCAACTGAGCAGTTCTTC.

DNA for the CDR3: TGTGCCAGCAGTGAAGTCCCGGGAGGCTCCTACAATGAGCAGTTCTTC. Translating it yields CASSEVPGGSYNEQFF. This rearrangement joins TRBV6-1 to TRBJ2-1; 7 nucleotides match TRBD2. Trimming cost V 1 base and J 0 bases; bases outside gene matches: 3. The CDR3 is 16 amino acids. The germline gives CDR1 MNHNS, CDR2 SASEGT.

The chain has TRBV18 and TRBJ2-1, with D tentatively TRBD2 (5 bases). V lost 4 bases and J 0 bases, leaving 10 bases between the germline ends. The CDR3 sequence is 15 residues long. From germline, CDR1 is KGHSH and CDR2 LQKENI. CDR3 region: CASSRSSGSYNEQFF. The CDR3 DNA sequence: TGTGCCAGCTCACGGTCAAGCGGCTCCTACAATGAGCAGTTCTTC.

The V call is TRBV7-9, the J call TRBJ1-2; no reliable D call. CDR1 SEHNR and CDR2 FQNEAQ come from the germline V gene (reference sequence). V lost 4 bases and J 10 bases, leaving 7 bases between the germline ends. This CDR3 is 10 amino acids long. The CDR3 reads CASSSTVYTF. In DNA form, the CDR3 reads TGTGCCAGCAGCTCCACAGTCTACACCTTC.

The rearrangement links TRBV11-2 to TRBJ2-7, with 12 bases identical to TRBD2. Trimming took 5 bases from V and 4 from J; bases not matched to a gene: 18. Germline V gives CDR1 SGHAT, CDR2 FQNNGV. The CDR3 loop spans 19 amino acids. The CDR3 loop is CASSIYTPGTSGPYYEQYV. The CDR3 region has the DNA TGTGCCAGCAGCATATACACACCCGGGACTAGCGGGCCTTATTACGAGCAGTACGTC.

The chain carries TRBV27 and TRBJ2-3; tentatively, D is TRBD1 (5 bases). Germline lookup yields CDR1 MNHEY and CDR2 SMNVEV (reference sequence). This CDR3 has 14 residues. Deletions cut 5 bases from V and 0 bases from J, with 9 bases between. The CDR3 spells CASSRQTSTDTQYF. As DNA, the CDR3 is TGTGCCAGCAGTCGACAGACTAGCACAGATACGCAGTATTTT.

The chain employs TRBV27 and TRBJ2-1, with 13 bases that match TRBD2. Looked up from germline, CDR1 is MNHEY and CDR2 is SMNVEV (reference sequence). Trimming removed 7 bases from V and 8 bases from J; junction bases left unmatched: 11. The CDR3 length is 16 residues. The CDR3 protein is CASILKGLAGVHEQFF. DNA for the CDR3: TGTGCCAGCATTCTGAAAGGACTAGCGGGAGTCCATGAGCAGTTCTTC.

This chain joins TRBV5-1 and TRBJ2-1; the D is unclear. Per germline, CDR1 SGHRS and CDR2 YFSETQ. The germline V and J ends were trimmed by 2 bases and 5 bases, with 8 bases remaining between them. CDR3 length: 13 amino acids. CDR3 residues: CASSLWRNNEQFF. The CDR3 bases are TGCGCCAGCAGCTTATGGCGGAACAATGAGCAGTTCTTC.

The chain employs TRBV5-1 and TRBJ1-2, with 12 bases matching TRBD1. Germline V lookup: CDR1 SGHRS, CDR2 YFSETQ. V gave up 5 bases and J gave up 6 bases; unmatched junction bases: 8. The CDR3 runs to 15 residues. The CDR3 is CASSSPGQGADGYTF. CDR3 sequence (DNA): TGCGCCAGCAGTTCGCCGGGACAGGGGGCGGATGGCTACACCTTC.